The clone carrying this T cell receptor (beta chain) was picked up many times. The target antigen is unknown. This record belongs to a study of T cells in Graves' hyperthyroidism and ophthalmopathy. General study findings and limits: Blood also showed most of the thyroid clonotypes that were expanded above 0.001.

Per the germline V gene, CDR1 is SNHLY and CDR2 is FYNNEI. V was shortened by 3 bases and J by 8 bases, with 19 bases between the two germline ends. The CDR3 loop spans 15 amino acids. Used for diagnoses were clinical symptoms, serum thyroxine and TRAb, thyroid ultrasound and orbital computed tomography. What was amplified from RNA transcripts were TCR beta CDR3 regions. TCR CDR3 regions were first amplified by RT-PCR with HTBI primers. TCRdb recomputed calls from the multiplex PCR reads with MiXCR, one row per CDR3 protein. The sample carries a few hundred thousand distinct CDR3 sequences, more than 13% recorded once.

V usage is TRBV2 and J usage is TRBJ1-2, with TRBD1 as a possible D gene (6 bases). This clonotype was obtained from a woman aged 30 to 39 with Graves' hyperthyroidism. The material sequenced was blood. The CDR3 loop is CASSEKTGPTGGYTF. CDR3 nucleotide sequence: TGTGCCAGCAGTGAGAAGACAGGCCCAACGGGAGGCTACACCTTC.